Below are 3 T cell receptor beta chains sequenced from a single sample in a study of control samples from healthy donors and cancer patients. Measured with immunoSEQ multiplex PCR; TCRdb has only the in-frame clones, and not every one. The table shows around 28,000 clones, with approximately 91% occurring only once. The material sequenced was PBMCs. The source of these receptors is a man aged 50 to 60 with lung cancer.

V is TRBV6-1 and J is TRBJ2-1, with 7 bases aligning to TRBD1. Germline CDR1 MNHNS, CDR2 SASEGT. The V segment lost 2 bases and the J segment 4 bases; nucleotides outside the gene matches: 5. This CDR3 has 15 residues. The CDR3 protein is CASSEMGTEYNEQFF. The DNA for the CDR3 is TGTGCCAGCAGTGAAATGGGGACAGAGTACAATGAGCAGTTCTTC.

The chain is built from TRBV10-3 and TRBJ1-6, with 10 bases fitting TRBD1. Germline CDR1 is ENHRY and CDR2 is SYGVKD. CDR3 size: 14 residues. V shed 6 bases, J shed 7 bases, and the junction held 3 bases outside the gene matches. The CDR3 DNA follows: TGTGCCATCAGACCGGGACAGGGGAATTCACCCCTCCACTTT. It translates to CAIRPGQGNSPLHF.

The chain recombines TRBV24-1 with TRBJ2-1; D gene ambiguous. Trimming left V 4 bases short and J 0 bases short, with 9 bases between. Germline V gene data show CDR1 as KGHDR and CDR2 as SFDVKD. The CDR3 is 15 amino acids. The CDR3: CATSEHMSSYNEQFF. CDR3 DNA: TGTGCCACCAGTGAGCACATGAGCTCCTACAATGAGCAGTTCTTC.